This is a list of T cell receptor beta chains from one sample in a study of blood T cell repertoires in COVID-19. Here immunoSEQ multiplex PCR was the method, and the copy in TCRdb shows in-frame clones only, minus some. This repertoire shows some 120,000 clones, around 89% found once; its top ten account for less than 2%. The sequencing sample was made of peripheral blood. Receptors originate from a human donor in a cohort sampled during active COVID-19. The CDR3 runs from the conserved cysteine through the conserved F or W. D genes are given only for firm matches. The size field is filled for only some rows; it gives once, few, many or a size class.

J gene | D gene | V gene | clone size | CDR3 protein
TRBJ1-1 | . | TRBV2 | . | CASSGGPEGTEAFF
TRBJ2-2 | TRBD1 | TRBV7-7 | many | CASSLSGTGVIGELFF
TRBJ2-1 | TRBD2 | TRBV24-1 | . | CATSDPGITSGKQFF
TRBJ1-1 | . | TRBV6-6 | . | CASSYRITKNTEAFF
TRBJ2-1 | TRBD2 | TRBV3-1/TRBV3-2 | . | CASSQEPQPRTSKEFF
TRBJ1-2 | . | TRBV27 | . | CASSPQGYGYTF
TRBJ2-5 | . | TRBV4-2 | . | CASSQALGQGGGQETQYF
TRBJ1-2 | . | TRBV28 | . | CASSPAGRGRFGYTF
TRBJ1-2 | . | TRBV5-1 | . | CASSPRTDLYGYTF
TRBJ2-7 | . | TRBV7-9 | . | CASSFFGGDEQYF
TRBJ1-2 | . | TRBV14 | once | CASSQVGAGSHGYTF
TRBJ2-7 | . | TRBV19 | . | CASSIGVGSYEQYF
TRBJ1-1 | . | TRBV5-6 | . | CASSFPNGGEAFF
TRBJ2-2 | . | TRBV6-5 | . | CATYSRGSTGELFF
TRBJ1-2 | TRBD1 | TRBV7-9 | . | CASSTAQGGGYTF
TRBJ1-1 | . | TRBV3-1/TRBV3-2 | . | CASSQGGGNTEAFF
TRBJ1-3 | . | TRBV4-1 | . | CASSQDRGSGNTIYF
TRBJ1-3 | . | TRBV20-1 | . | CSASQGRGYTIYF
TRBJ1-5 | . | TRBV21-1 | . | CASSKGKGGLINQPQHF
TRBJ2-4 | . | TRBV5-6 | . | CASSFDPRQRNIQYF
TRBJ2-6 | TRBD1 | TRBV3-1/TRBV3-2 | . | CASSQEVGQGSSGANVLTF
TRBJ2-1 | TRBD2 | TRBV10-3 | . | CAISEPTSGNYNEQFF
TRBJ2-4 | TRBD1 | TRBV5-1 | . | CASSPPGQGKNIQYF
TRBJ1-1 | . | TRBV5-8 | . | CASSLARNTEAFF
TRBJ2-5 | TRBD2 | TRBV5-1 | . | CASRAAGAETQYF
TRBJ1-2 | TRBD1 | TRBV5-1 | . | CASSEGQGDGYTF
TRBJ2-7 | . | TRBV28 | . | CASSIPETAYEQYF
TRBJ2-7 | TRBD1 | TRBV6-5 | once | CASSYRDRPYEQYF
TRBJ1-2 | TRBD1 | TRBV4-2 | . | CASSQAGQHNYGYTF
TRBJ2-7 | . | TRBV7-2 | . | CASSFGLQSYEQYF
TRBJ2-2 | . | TRBV6-5 | . | CASSYSRGGNTGELFF
TRBJ1-1 | . | TRBV18 | . | CASSSEVGTEAFF
TRBJ2-5 | . | TRBV2 | . | CASSEGATQYF
TRBJ2-7 | TRBD1 | TRBV28 | . | CASSRTGEGSYEQYF
TRBJ2-7 | TRBD2 | TRBV28 | few | CASSPSTSGILEYF
TRBJ1-1 | . | TRBV4-1 | . | CASSTGTPMGEAFF
TRBJ2-7 | TRBD1 | TRBV6-5 | . | CASWTGSYEQYF
TRBJ1-1 | . | TRBV5-8 | . | CASSLSQLLMNTEAFF
TRBJ1-1 | . | TRBV6-6 | . | CASSSLANTEAFF
TRBJ1-2 | . | TRBV5-1 | . | CASRGALANGYTF
TRBJ2-3 | TRBD2 | TRBV19 | . | CASSGGAGGSTDTQYF